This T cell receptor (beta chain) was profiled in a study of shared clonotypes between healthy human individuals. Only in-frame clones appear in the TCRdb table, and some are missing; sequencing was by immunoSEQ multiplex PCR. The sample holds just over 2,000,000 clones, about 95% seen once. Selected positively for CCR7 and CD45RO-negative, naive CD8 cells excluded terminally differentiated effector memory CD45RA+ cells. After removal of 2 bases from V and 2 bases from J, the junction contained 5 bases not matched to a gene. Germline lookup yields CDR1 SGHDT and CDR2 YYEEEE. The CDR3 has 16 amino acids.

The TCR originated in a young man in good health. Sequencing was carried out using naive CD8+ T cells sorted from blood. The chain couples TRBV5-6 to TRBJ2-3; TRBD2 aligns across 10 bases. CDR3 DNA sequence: TGTGCCAGCAGCTTCCAACTAGCGGGGTCCACAGATACGCAGTATTTT. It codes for CASSFQLAGSTDTQYF.